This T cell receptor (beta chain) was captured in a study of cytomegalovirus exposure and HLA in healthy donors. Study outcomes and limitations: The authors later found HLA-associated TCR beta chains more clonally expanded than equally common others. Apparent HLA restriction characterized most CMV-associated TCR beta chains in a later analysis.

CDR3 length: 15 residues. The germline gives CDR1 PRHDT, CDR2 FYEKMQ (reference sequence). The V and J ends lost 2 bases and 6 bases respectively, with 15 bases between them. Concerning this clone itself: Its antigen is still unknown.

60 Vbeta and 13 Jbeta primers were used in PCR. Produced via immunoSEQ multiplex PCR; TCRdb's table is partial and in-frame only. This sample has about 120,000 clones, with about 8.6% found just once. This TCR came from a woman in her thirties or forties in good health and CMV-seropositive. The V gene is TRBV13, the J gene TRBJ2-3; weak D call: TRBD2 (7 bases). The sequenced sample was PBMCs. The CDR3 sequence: CASSLRGGPGDTQYF. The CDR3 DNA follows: TGTGCCAGCAGCTTAAGGGGGGGGCCGGGTGATACGCAGTATTTT.